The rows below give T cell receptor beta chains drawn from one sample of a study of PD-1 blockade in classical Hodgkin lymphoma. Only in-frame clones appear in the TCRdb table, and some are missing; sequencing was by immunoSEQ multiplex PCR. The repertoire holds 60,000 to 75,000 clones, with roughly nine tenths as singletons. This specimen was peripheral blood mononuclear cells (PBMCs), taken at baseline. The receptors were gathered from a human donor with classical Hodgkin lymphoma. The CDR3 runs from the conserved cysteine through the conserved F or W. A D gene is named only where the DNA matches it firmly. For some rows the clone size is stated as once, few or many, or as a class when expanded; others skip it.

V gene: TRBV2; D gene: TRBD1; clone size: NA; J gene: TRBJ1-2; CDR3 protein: CASSGASGGSNYGYTF; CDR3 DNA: TGTGCCAGCAGTGGGGCGTCAGGGGGGTCGAACTATGGCTACACCTTC
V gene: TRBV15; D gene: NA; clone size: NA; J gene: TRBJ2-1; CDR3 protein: CATSREPYEQFF; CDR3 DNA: TGTGCCACCAGCAGAGAGCCCTATGAGCAGTTCTTC
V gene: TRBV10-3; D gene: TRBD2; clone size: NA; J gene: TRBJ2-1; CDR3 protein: CAISDPWTSGIASYNEQFF; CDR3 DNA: TGTGCCATCAGTGACCCTTGGACTAGCGGGATTGCCTCCTACAATGAGCAGTTCTTC
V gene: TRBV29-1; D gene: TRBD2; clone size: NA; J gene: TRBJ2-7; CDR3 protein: CSVEGREGRYEQYF; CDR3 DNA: TGCAGCGTTGAGGGGCGGGAGGGCCGATACGAGCAGTACTTC
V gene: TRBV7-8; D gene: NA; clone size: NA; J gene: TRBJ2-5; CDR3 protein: CASSLGDGGLRAVTQYF; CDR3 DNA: TGTGCCAGCAGCTTGGGCGACGGCGGACTTCGGGCCGTTACCCAGTACTTC
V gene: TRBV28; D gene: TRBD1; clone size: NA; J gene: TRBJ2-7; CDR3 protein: CASRTDRGPSGTSPPTYEQYF; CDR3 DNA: TGTGCCAGCAGGACGGACAGGGGGCCTAGCGGGACGAGCCCCCCTACCTACGAGCAGTACTTC
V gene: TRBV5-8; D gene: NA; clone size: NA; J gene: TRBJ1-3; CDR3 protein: CASSLETGLSGNTIYF; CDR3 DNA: TGTGCCAGCAGCTTGGAGACAGGTCTTTCTGGAAACACCATATATTTT
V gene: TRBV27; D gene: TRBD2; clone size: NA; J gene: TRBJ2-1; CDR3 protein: CASKPSGTYNEQFF; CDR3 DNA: TGTGCCAGCAAACCTAGCGGGACCTACAATGAGCAGTTCTTC
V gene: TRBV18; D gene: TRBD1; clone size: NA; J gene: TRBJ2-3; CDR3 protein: CASSPPGQAGADTQYF; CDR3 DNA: TGTGCCAGCTCACCACCCGGACAGGCTGGGGCAGATACGCAGTATTTT
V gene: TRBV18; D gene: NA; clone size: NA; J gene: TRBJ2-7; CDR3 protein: CASSPPGYTYEQYF; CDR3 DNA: TGTGCCAGCTCACCCCCGGGATATACCTACGAGCAGTACTTC
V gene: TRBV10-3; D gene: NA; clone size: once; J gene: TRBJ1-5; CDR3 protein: CAISEFNQPQHF; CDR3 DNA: TGTGCCATCAGTGAGTTCAATCAGCCCCAGCATTTT
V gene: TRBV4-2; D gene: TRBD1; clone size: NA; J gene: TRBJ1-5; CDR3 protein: CASSGTGEGQPQHF; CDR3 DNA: TGTGCCAGCAGCGGAACAGGGGAGGGTCAGCCCCAGCATTTT
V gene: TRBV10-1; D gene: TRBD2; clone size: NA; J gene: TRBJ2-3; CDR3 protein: CASRASGASTDTQYF; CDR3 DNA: TGCGCCAGCAGGGCTAGCGGAGCTAGCACAGATACGCAGTATTTT
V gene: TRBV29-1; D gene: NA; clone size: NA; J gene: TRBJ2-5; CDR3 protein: CSVAIGETQYF; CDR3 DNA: TGCAGCGTTGCTATAGGGGAGACCCAGTACTTC
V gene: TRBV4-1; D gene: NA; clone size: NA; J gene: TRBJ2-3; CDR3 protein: CASSQDPSRSYTDTQYF; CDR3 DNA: TGCGCCAGCAGCCAAGATCCAAGTCGCAGCTACACAGATACGCAGTATTTT
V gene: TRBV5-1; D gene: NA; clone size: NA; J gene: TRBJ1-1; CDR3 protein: CASSLTGPHTEAFF; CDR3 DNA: TGCGCCAGCAGCTTAACAGGGCCCCACACTGAAGCTTTCTTT
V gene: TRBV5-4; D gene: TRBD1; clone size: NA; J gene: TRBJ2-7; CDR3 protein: CASSLRPGTGGDEQYF; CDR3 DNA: TGTGCCAGCAGCCTTAGACCCGGGACAGGGGGCGACGAGCAGTACTTC
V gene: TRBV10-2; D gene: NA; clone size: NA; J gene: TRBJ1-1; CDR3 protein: CASSERGLGFF; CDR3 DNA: TGCGCCAGCAGTGAAAGGGGCTTGGGCTTCTTT
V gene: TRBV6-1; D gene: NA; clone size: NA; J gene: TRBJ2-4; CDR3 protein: CASSETFTGFNIQYF; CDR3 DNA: TGTGCCAGCAGTGAAACGTTCACAGGGTTTAACATTCAGTACTTC
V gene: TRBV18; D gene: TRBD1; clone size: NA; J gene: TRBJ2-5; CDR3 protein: CASSPPGTGRKETQYF; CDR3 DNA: TGTGCCAGCTCACCACCCGGGACAGGGAGGAAAGAGACCCAGTACTTC
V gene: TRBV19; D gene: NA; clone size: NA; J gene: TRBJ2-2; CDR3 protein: CASSRAGKNTGELFF; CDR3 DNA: TGTGCCAGTAGTAGGGCGGGAAAGAACACCGGGGAGCTGTTTTTT
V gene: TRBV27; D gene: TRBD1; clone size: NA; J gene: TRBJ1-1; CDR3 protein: CASSSEILRGRSTEAFF; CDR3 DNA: TGTGCCAGCAGTTCGGAAATACTCAGGGGGCGTAGCACTGAAGCTTTCTTT
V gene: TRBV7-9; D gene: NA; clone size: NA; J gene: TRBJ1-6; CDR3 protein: CASSLGSNSPLHF; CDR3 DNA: TGTGCCAGCAGCTTAGGGTCGAATTCACCCCTCCACTTT
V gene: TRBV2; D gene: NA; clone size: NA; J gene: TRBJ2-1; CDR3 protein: CASDMGGVHEDEQFF; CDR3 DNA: TGTGCCAGCGATATGGGGGGTGTTCACGAGGATGAGCAGTTCTTC